One sample yielded the 9 T cell receptor beta chains listed below, sequenced in a study of CD8 T cells in Susac syndrome. With random hexamers, 0.5 to 1 ug RNA was reverse transcribed. TCRdb reanalysed the immunoSEQ multiplex PCR reads using MiXCR and keeps one entry per CDR3 protein. The sample lists 120,000 to 150,000 distinct CDR3 sequences, approximately 94% occurring once. Sequencing was performed on CD4+ T cells from PBMCs. The receptors were sampled from a human donor in good health.

The chain links TRBV20-1 to TRBJ2-7; D gene unclear. CDR1 is DFQATT and CDR2 is SNEGSKA in the germline V gene (reference sequence). This CDR3 comprises 11 residues. V lost 0 bases and J 2 bases, leaving 2 bases between the germline ends. The CDR3 region has the DNA TGCAGTGCTAGAGACACCTACGAGCAGTACTTC. Encoded protein: CSARDTYEQYF.

The gene calls are TRBV2 and TRBJ1-2; no reliable D call. Looked up from germline, CDR1 is SNHLY and CDR2 is FYNNEI. The CDR3 spans 14 residues. Trimming took 2 bases from V and 4 from J, leaving 11 bases between them. The CDR3 reads CASSERGRGYGYTF. The CDR3 nucleotides are TGTGCCAGCAGTGAAAGAGGGCGAGGCTATGGCTACACCTTC. The full variable domain, with the rest looked up from reference TRBV2 and TRBJ1-2, is EPEVTQTPSHQVTQMGQEVILRCVPISNHLYFYWYRQILGQKVEFLVSFYNNEISEKSEIFDDQFSVERPDGSNFTLKIRSTKLEDSAMYFCASSERGRGYGYTFGSGTRLTVV.

The chain joins TRBV27 to TRBJ1-5, with D possibly matching TRBD1 (5 bases). The ends were cut back, 5 bases at V and 4 bases at J, with 15 bases in the middle. CDR1 is MNHEY and CDR2 is SMNVEV in the germline V gene (reference sequence). The CDR3 has 15 amino acids. The CDR3 spells CASSPQLGRNQPQHF. For the CDR3, the DNA is TGTGCCAGCAGTCCCCAACTGGGGCGGAATCAGCCCCAGCATTTT.

The rearrangement uses TRBV27 and TRBJ2-7, with D unclear. The length of the CDR3 is 12 residues. V lost 2 bases and J 6 bases, leaving 8 bases between the germline ends. The V gene's germline CDR1 is MNHEY and CDR2 SMNVEV (reference sequence). The CDR3 loop is CASSLIWGEQYF. The CDR3 nucleotides are TGTGCCAGCAGTTTAATTTGGGGCGAGCAGTACTTC.

The chain uses TRBV7-8 and TRBJ2-5, with 11 nucleotides matching TRBD2. The CDR3 is made up of 17 amino acids. V lost 5 bases to trimming and J lost 5 bases; unmatched junction nucleotides: 13. The germline V gene has CDR1 SGHVS and CDR2 FQNEAQ. Written as DNA, the CDR3 is TGTGCCAGCAGCCAACTAGTACTAGCGGGAGCCAAGGAGACCCAGTACTTC. As protein: CASSQLVLAGAKETQYF.

The V call is TRBV14, the J call TRBJ2-1; D call uncertain. This CDR3 is built from 13 residues. Germline V gene data show CDR1 as SGHDN and CDR2 as FVKESK. The V gene lost 1 base and the J gene lost 9 bases, with 10 bases spanning the gap. The CDR3 spells CASSQGVLGEQFF. Written as DNA, the CDR3 is TGTGCCAGCAGCCAAGGCGTCCTCGGTGAGCAGTTCTTC.

The V and J genes are TRBV11-2 and TRBJ1-1; D ambiguous. The V and J ends lost 2 bases and 1 base respectively, with 11 bases between them. The CDR3 has 15 residues. Germline V CDR1 and CDR2: SGHAT, FQNNGV. CDR3 amino acids: CASSLFLGQNTEAFF. CDR3 sequence (DNA): TGTGCCAGCAGCTTATTCCTCGGGCAGAACACTGAAGCTTTCTTT.

The chain is built from TRBV7-9 and TRBJ2-1; 7 bases are shared with TRBD2. Per germline, CDR1 SEHNR and CDR2 FQNEAQ (reference sequence). V shed 3 bases, J shed 6 bases, and the junction held 2 bases outside the gene matches. CDR3 length: 13 amino acids. DNA for the CDR3: TGTGCCAGCAGCTTCTCTAGCGGCAATGAGCAGTTCTTC. Translated, it gives CASSFSSGNEQFF.

The chain joins TRBV5-4 to TRBJ1-3, with D tentatively TRBD1 (6 bases). V was pared by 4 bases and J by 0 bases, with 11 bases between. From germline, CDR1 is SGHNT and CDR2 YYREEE (reference sequence). The CDR3 spans 15 residues. The CDR3 sequence: CASSGGGHSGNTIYF. Written as DNA, the CDR3 is TGTGCCAGCAGCGGCGGGGGGCACTCTGGAAACACCATATATTTT.